What follows describes a single TCR beta chain. The sample originates from a study of shared clonotypes between healthy human individuals. Generated by immunoSEQ multiplex PCR, the TCRdb table keeps only in-frame clones and is missing some. The sample contains roughly 410,000 clones, about 96% of which appear only once. With 6 bases removed from V and 6 bases from J, the gap between germline ends came to 8 bases. Per the germline V gene, CDR1 is SGHAT and CDR2 is FQNNGV. The CDR3 is made up of 12 amino acids. The source material was memory CD8+ T cells sorted from blood. This sample's subset: CD45RO+ cells pooled with CCR7-negative TemRA cells. The clonotype was recovered from a young man in good health. This chain connects TRBV11-2 to TRBJ2-2; the D gene is possibly TRBD2 (6 bases). CDR3 in amino acids: CASSSGAGELFF. CDR3 sequence (DNA): TGTGCCAGCAGTTCGGGGGCCGGGGAGCTGTTTTTT.